This T cell receptor (beta chain) was retrieved from a study of blood T cell repertoires in COVID-19. The CDR3 covers 15 residues. CDR1 is SGHRS and CDR2 is YFSETQ in the germline V gene. V lost 9 bases to trimming and J lost 2 bases; unmatched junction nucleotides: 9. Method: immunoSEQ multiplex PCR; TCRdb's copy keeps in-frame clones and lacks some. The sample records hundreds of thousands of clones, about 85% being singletons. In its sample, this clone was seen a few times. The rearrangement uses TRBV5-1 and TRBJ2-2, with TRBD1 matching 8 bases. This TCR was recovered from a human donor in a cohort sampled during active COVID-19. Sequencing used peripheral blood. The CDR3 DNA follows: TGCGCCACCAAGAGGACAGGGAGTAACACCGGGGAGCTGTTTTTT. Translated, it gives CATKRTGSNTGELFF. The entire variable domain, with the rest obtained from reference TRBV5-1 and TRBJ2-2, is as follows: KAGVTQTPRYLIKTRGQQVTLSCSPISGHRSVSWYQQTPGQGLQFLFEYFSETQRNKGNFPGRFSGRQFSNSRSEMNVSTLELGDSALYLCATKRTGSNTGELFFGEGSRLTVL.